This T cell receptor beta chain was found in a study of beta chain features in type 1 diabetes. Study results and limitations: Shorter TCRB CDR3s, moderately but significantly so, were found in Type 1 diabetes patients in all four CD4+ subsets.

The germline V gene encodes CDR1 SQVTM and CDR2 ANQGSEA. This CDR3 is built from 15 residues. Investigators reverse transcribed all isolated RNA, so they sequenced expressed TCRB transcripts. TCRdb's copy holds only in-frame clones and misses some; the assay was immunoSEQ multiplex PCR. The table has roughly 330,000 clones, approximately 15% seen once. Using CD45RO/CCR7/CD25/CD127/CD95/CD27, CD4+ naive, central memory, regulatory and stem cell-like memory cells were sorted. This clone was seen a few times. Its target is not known. Germline is not matched at one junction end, which may reflect a read error.

The chain recombines TRBV29-1 with TRBJ2-3; 8 positions match TRBD1. This receptor was identified in a woman younger than 30 with type 1 diabetes. Source material: naive CD4+ T cells from blood. The CDR3 DNA is TGCAGCGTCTTGGGGGTCGACAGGGGCACCGATACGCAGTATTTT. Protein sequence: CSVLGVDRGTDTQYF.